This TCR beta chain was retrieved from a study of shared clonotypes between healthy human individuals. For the study at large: The study used three CD4 naive, three CD4 memory, two CD8 naive and one CD8 memory plate per donor. Study-wide results and caveats: Clonotype sharing among the donors was expected to vary with sequencing depth. Researchers sampled blood only, noting tissue repertoires likely differ. Naive CD4 clonotypes overlapped across a handful of donors at around 4.7%.

Data came from immunoSEQ multiplex PCR; TCRdb stores just in-frame clones and leaves some out. The data show roughly 890,000 clones, 85% to 95% seen once. Only CD45RO-negative cells positively selected for CCR7 counted as naive CD8 cells, so terminally differentiated effector memory CD45RA+ cells were excluded. This CDR3 has 13 amino acids. Germline CDR1 and CDR2: GTSNPN and SVGIG (reference sequence). V was clipped by 6 bases and J by 8 bases, with 19 bases between them. Of note for this clone: The antigen is undetermined.

The genes are TRBV30 and TRBJ1-1; D perhaps matches TRBD1 (5 bases). The receptor was isolated from a man younger than 45 in good health. Source material: naive CD8+ T cells sorted from blood. CDR3 nucleotides: TGTGCCTGTTTTCAGGGTCCCCGCTGGGAAGCTTTCTTT. It codes for CACFQGPRWEAFF.